A single sample gave rise to the 12 T cell receptor beta chains below, sequenced in a study of blood T cell repertoires in COVID-19 (dated by TCRdb to about 2020). The protocol used for the library was the immunoSEQ multiplex PCR assay. Drawn from immuneACCESS, this table holds only the in-frame rearrangements with V and J called that TCRdb kept. Clones are partly lost; checked studies trace under half to an unresolved V gene and leave the rest unexplained. The table for this sample lists fewer than 70,000 clones; about 78% of them were counted only once. The ten most abundant clones make up 4.5% to 6% of the sample. The sample was peripheral blood. The receptors were sampled from a human donor in a cohort sampled during active COVID-19.

V usage is TRBV27 and J usage is TRBJ2-7; 9 nucleotides align to TRBD2. CDR1 MNHEY and CDR2 SMNVEV come from the germline V gene (reference sequence). This CDR3 has 16 amino acids. The V and J ends lost 4 bases and 5 bases, in that order; junction bases with no gene match: 12. In nucleotides, the CDR3 is TGTGCCAGCAGTTCCCATAGCGGGGGTGGACTTAACGAGCAGTACTTC. As protein: CASSSHSGGGLNEQYF.

The V gene is TRBV7-2, the J gene TRBJ2-3; the D gene is possibly TRBD1 (5 bases). Germline CDR1 SGHTA, CDR2 FQGNSA. The CDR3 runs to 16 residues. The V gene lost 3 bases and the J gene lost 8 bases, with 21 bases spanning the gap. As DNA, the CDR3 is TGTGCCAGCAGCTTTGTTGCGACAGAACTCATGGGTACGCAGTATTTT. As protein: CASSFVATELMGTQYF.

V is TRBV4-3 and J is TRBJ1-2, with a tentative D call TRBD1 (6 bases). CDR1 and CDR2 from the germline V gene are LGHNA and YSLEER. This CDR3 contains 15 residues. Trimming cost V 1 base and J 8 bases, with 17 bases left between them. DNA of the CDR3: TGCGCCAGCAGCCAAGTGGCTGGGGGCCGTCGGGGCTACACCTTC. Its translation: CASSQVAGGRRGYTF.

V is TRBV6-5 and J is TRBJ1-5; possibly TRBD1 for D (6 bases). The V end lost 6 bases, the J end lost 4 bases, and 16 bases lay between the germline ends. CDR1 is MNHEY, CDR2 SVGAGI, per germline. The CDR3 is 15 amino acids. CDR3 nucleotide sequence: TGTGCCAGCAGCCGGGACACAGGGCGTAATCAGCCCCAGCATTTT. Its protein product is CASSRDTGRNQPQHF.

This clone showed up just once. The J gene is TRBJ2-5, the V gene TRBV18; 8 positions agree with TRBD1. This CDR3 region has 15 residues. J lost 2 bases, V lost 5 bases, and 7 bases had no gene match. CDR1 and CDR2 from the germline V gene are KGHSH and LQKENI. Written as DNA, the CDR3 is TGTGCCAGCTCATCCCCCGGACAGGGACAAGAGACCCAGTACTTC. Amino acid sequence: CASSSPGQGQETQYF. Drawing the rest from reference TRBV18 and TRBJ2-5, the complete variable domain is NAGVMQNPRHLVRRRGQEARLRCSPMKGHSHVYWYRQLPEEGLKFMVYLQKENIIDESGMPKERFSAEFPKEGPSILRIQQVVRGDSAAYFCASSSPGQGQETQYFGPGTRLLVL.

This chain joins TRBV19 and TRBJ1-2, with a weak D call TRBD1 (6 bases). The CDR3 covers 12 residues. Germline V gene lookup returns CDR1 LNHDA and CDR2 SQIVND (reference sequence). The V end lost 4 bases, the J end lost 8 bases, and 11 bases lay between the germline ends. CDR3: CASSSRGPGYTF. The CDR3 nucleotides are TGTGCCAGTAGTAGCAGGGGTCCGGGCTACACCTTC.

This clone came up once. The chain is built from TRBV2 and TRBJ1-1; the match to TRBD1 covers 8 bases. V was clipped by 6 bases and J by 5 bases; unmatched bases: 8. Germline loops: CDR1 SNHLY, CDR2 FYNNEI. There are 14 residues in the CDR3. CDR3 residues: CASRDREVGTEAFF. The DNA for the CDR3 is TGTGCCAGCAGGGACAGGGAGGTGGGAACTGAAGCTTTCTTT.

V usage is TRBV5-6 and J usage is TRBJ1-6; TRBD1 might be the D (5 bases). The CDR3 has 15 residues. Germline CDR1 SGHDT, CDR2 YYEEEE. V was cut by 1 base and J by 6 bases, with 11 bases left in between. This CDR3 reads CASSLQGLINSPLHF. CDR3 nucleotide sequence: TGTGCCAGCAGCTTGCAGGGCCTAATTAATTCACCCCTCCACTTT.

The CDR3 DNA sequence: TGTGCCAGCTTGAAGGGGACTAAGGGGCTGAACACTGAAGCTTTCTTT. Protein sequence: CASLKGTKGLNTEAFF. The chain employs TRBV27 and TRBJ1-1, with TRBD1 as a possible D gene (5 bases). The CDR3 loop spans 16 amino acids. CDR1 and CDR2 (germline): MNHEY, SMNVEV (reference sequence). V shed 8 bases and J shed 0 bases, with 19 bases lying between them.

J is TRBJ2-2 and V is TRBV10-1; TRBD1 agrees at 8 bases. Germline V CDR1 and CDR2: WNHNN, SYGVQD (reference sequence). Germline trimming cut 5 bases from V and 3 bases from J; bases unmatched to any gene: 2. CDR3 length: 14 residues. CDR3 region: CASSQTGDTGELFF. CDR3 nucleotide sequence: TGCGCCAGCAGTCAGACAGGGGACACCGGGGAGCTGTTTTTT.

This chain connects TRBV9 to TRBJ2-5; no clear D. Trimming pared 0 bases from V and 0 bases from J, leaving 3 bases between. The germline gives CDR1 SGDLS, CDR2 YYNGEE. The CDR3 is made up of 13 amino acids. The CDR3 spells CASSVDNQETQYF. CDR3 coding DNA: TGTGCCAGCAGCGTAGACAACCAAGAGACCCAGTACTTC.

The rearrangement links TRBV9 to TRBJ2-1; 9 positions match TRBD2. Germline CDR1 SGDLS, CDR2 YYNGEE. CDR3 length: 15 residues. V was pared by 0 bases and J by 8 bases, with 6 bases of the junction left unmatched. CDR3 region: CASSVASGGLHEQFF. The CDR3 DNA follows: TGTGCCAGCAGCGTAGCGAGCGGGGGGCTCCATGAGCAGTTCTTC.